The 27 T cell receptor beta chains presented below share a single source sample, sequenced in a study of T cells in Graves' hyperthyroidism and ophthalmopathy. Amplified TCR beta CDR3 regions derived from RNA transcripts. When the TCR CDR3 underwent first-round RT-PCR, the HTBI primer set was used. Each CDR3 protein gets one entry after TCRdb re-called the multiplex PCR reads with MiXCR. The sample includes approximately 420,000 distinct CDR3 sequences, under 15% of them seen just once. Sequenced: blood. The origin of the receptors is a woman aged 30 to 39 with Graves' hyperthyroidism.

This clonotype was picked up a small number of times. The chain carries TRBV19 and TRBJ1-1, with 7 nucleotides matching TRBD1. This CDR3 has 15 residues. J gave up 7 bases and V 3 bases, and 11 bases lay outside the gene matches. Germline CDR1 and CDR2: LNHDA and SQIVND (reference sequence). CDR3 in amino acids: CASSIGTETPGEAFF. In DNA form, the CDR3 reads TGTGCCAGTAGTATCGGGACAGAAACCCCAGGTGAAGCTTTCTTT.

The genes are TRBV4-1 and TRBJ2-3; TRBD1 matches at 7 bases. Germline V gives CDR1 MGHRA, CDR2 YSYEKL. This CDR3 comprises 15 residues. V lost 1 base, J lost 4 bases, and 5 bases stayed unmatched. As DNA, the CDR3 is TGCGCCAGCAGCCAAGTCCTAACAGGGGCAGATACGCAGTATTTT. It codes for CASSQVLTGADTQYF.

This clonotype was detected many times. CDR3: CAWSPWTGSGEQYF. The CDR3 DNA reads TGTGCCTGGAGTCCTTGGACAGGGTCAGGCGAGCAGTACTTC. The V and J genes are TRBV30 and TRBJ2-7; TRBD1 agrees at 8 bases. The V gene's germline CDR1 is GTSNPN and CDR2 SVGIG (reference sequence). The CDR3 runs to 14 residues. J gave up 6 bases and V 2 bases, and 9 bases lay outside the gene matches.

This clonotype was detected many times. The chain joins TRBV2 to TRBJ2-1, with 7 bases matching TRBD2. Per the germline V gene, CDR1 is SNHLY and CDR2 is FYNNEI. Trimming cost V 6 bases and J 4 bases; bases outside gene matches: 9. The CDR3 loop spans 15 amino acids. In DNA form, the CDR3 reads TGTGCCAGCAGCCCTGGTGGCGGGAGTTACAATGAGCAGTTCTTC. Translating it yields CASSPGGGSYNEQFF.

The sample holds many counts of this clonotype. The chain combines TRBV13 with TRBJ1-1; D possibly corresponds to TRBD1 (5 bases). V was pared by 6 bases and J by 1 base, with 12 bases between. Per germline, CDR1 PRHDT and CDR2 FYEKMQ (reference sequence). The CDR3 is 14 residues long. The CDR3 here is CASSPAGKNTEAFF. In nucleotides, the CDR3 is TGTGCCAGCAGTCCGGCAGGGAAGAACACTGAAGCTTTCTTT.

This clonotype showed up just a few times. The V call is TRBV4-2, the J call TRBJ2-6, with TRBD1 matching over 7 bases. Germline V CDR1 and CDR2: LGHNA, YNFKEQ. Trimming at V came to 2 bases and at J to 4 bases, leaving 2 bases not matched to a gene. CDR3 length: 15 residues. CDR3 residues: CASSQQGEGANVLTF. CDR3 in DNA: TGTGCCAGCAGCCAACAGGGGGAAGGGGCCAACGTCCTGACTTTC.

In this sample, this clonotype turned up many times. V usage is TRBV6-5 and J usage is TRBJ2-1; D tentatively reads TRBD1 or TRBD2 (5 bases each). V was pared by 2 bases and J by 9 bases, with 17 bases between. Germline V lookup: CDR1 MNHEY, CDR2 SVGAGI. The CDR3 has 15 amino acids. The DNA for the CDR3 is TGTGCCAGCAGTTACCCGGACCTAAGGGACGCTGAGCAGTTCTTC. Its protein is CASSYPDLRDAEQFF.

The chain is built from TRBV15 and TRBJ2-3; 10 bases map to TRBD2. V was pared by 6 bases and J by 3 bases, with 3 bases of the junction left unmatched. This CDR3 comprises 14 residues. The germline V gene has CDR1 LNHNV and CDR2 YYDKDF (reference sequence). The CDR3 loop reads CATSSAGGTDTQYF. CDR3 DNA sequence: TGTGCCACCAGTTCAGCGGGAGGGACAGATACGCAGTATTTT.

This clonotype came up a few times. CDR3 in DNA: TGTGCCACCAGCAGAGAGGGCAGGAGTCTCTACAATGAGCAGTTCTTC. Translated: CATSREGRSLYNEQFF. The genes are TRBV15 and TRBJ2-1, with unresolved D. V lost 0 bases and J 3 bases, leaving 12 bases between the germline ends. This CDR3 is 16 amino acids long. Germline values: CDR1 LNHNV, CDR2 YYDKDF (reference sequence).

This clonotype was detected a few times. The chain links TRBV5-1 to TRBJ2-1; 16 bases align to TRBD2. Trimming took 4 bases from V and 5 from J; bases not matched to a gene: 3. Germline values: CDR1 SGHRS, CDR2 YFSETQ. The CDR3 has 16 amino acids. CDR3 coding DNA: TGCGCCAGCAGCCCGGGACTAGCGGGAGGGAACAATGAGCAGTTCTTC. Its protein is CASSPGLAGGNNEQFF.

The V gene is TRBV12-3 or TRBV12-4, the J gene TRBJ2-7, with D perhaps assigned TRBD1 or TRBD2 (5 bases each). Trimming pared 6 bases from V and 9 bases from J, leaving 18 bases between. The CDR3 is 13 amino acids. CDR3 coding DNA: TGTGCCAGCAGCCGGACACCGGTTGGAGGGCAGTACTTC. As protein: CASSRTPVGGQYF.

There are many counts of this clonotype. The rearrangement uses TRBV28 and TRBJ2-3; 10 bases map to TRBD1. Germline-derived CDR1 and CDR2 are MDHEN and SYDVKM. There are 15 residues in the CDR3. Trimming removed 6 bases from V and 5 bases from J; junction bases left unmatched: 8. As DNA, the CDR3 is TGTGCCAGCAGCCCCGGACAGGGGGTGGGAGATACGCAGTATTTT. It specifies CASSPGQGVGDTQYF. Variable domain in full (rest from reference TRBV28 and TRBJ2-3): DVKVTQSSRYLVKRTGEKVFLECVQDMDHENMFWYRQDPGLGLRLIYFSYDVKMKEKGDIPEGYSVSREKKERFSLILESASTNQTSMYLCASSPGQGVGDTQYFGPGTRLTVL.

In this sample, this clonotype turned up many times. CDR3 sequence reads: CASRTPFRPIEQFF. The CDR3 DNA follows: TGTGCCAGCAGGACCCCGTTTCGGCCAATTGAGCAGTTCTTC. The chain is built from TRBV28 and TRBJ2-1; D is uncertain. Germline CDR1 and CDR2: MDHEN and SYDVKM. Deletions cut 6 bases from V and 9 bases from J, with 18 bases between. This CDR3 is built from 14 residues.

This clonotype occurred many times. This chain connects TRBV30 to TRBJ2-1; D is unresolved. Germline-derived CDR1 and CDR2 are GTSNPN and SVGIG (reference sequence). The CDR3 is 15 amino acids. V gave up 2 bases and J gave up 2 bases, with 13 bases separating them. The CDR3 here is CAWSPARAPYNEQFF. The CDR3 DNA sequence: TGTGCCTGGAGTCCCGCCCGGGCCCCCTACAATGAGCAGTTCTTC.

This chain connects TRBV30 to TRBJ2-1; TRBD2 might be the D (6 bases). CDR1 and CDR2 from the germline V gene are GTSNPN and SVGIG (reference sequence). The CDR3 covers 15 residues. Trimming cost V 5 bases and J 2 bases, with 16 bases left between them. The CDR3 here is CAWGLGTSAYNEQFF. Written as DNA, the CDR3 is TGTGCCTGGGGACTCGGGACTTCAGCCTACAATGAGCAGTTCTTC.

V gene TRBV29-1 combines with J gene TRBJ2-5; the D is unclear. CDR3 length equals 12 residues. Germline CDR1 reads SQVTM; CDR2 reads ANQGSEA. Deletions cut 4 bases from V and 7 bases from J, with 13 bases between. CDR3 residues: CSVAVSYGTQYF. The CDR3 nucleotides are TGCAGCGTTGCTGTGAGCTACGGGACCCAGTACTTC.

This clonotype was observed a few times. The chain uses TRBV6-1 and TRBJ1-5; tentatively, D is TRBD1 (6 bases). The CDR3 length is 13 residues. Looked up from germline, CDR1 is MNHNS and CDR2 is SASEGT. V lost 5 bases to trimming and J lost 6 bases, with 11 bases between them. The CDR3: CASSYLQGQPQHF. The DNA for the CDR3 is TGTGCCAGCAGTTATTTACAGGGTCAGCCCCAGCATTTT.

This clonotype was counted many times. The V call is TRBV2, the J call TRBJ2-4; TRBD1 might be the D (6 bases). Per the germline V gene, CDR1 is SNHLY and CDR2 is FYNNEI. The germline V and J ends were trimmed by 1 base and 0 bases, with 10 bases remaining between them. There are 16 residues in the CDR3. In DNA form, the CDR3 reads TGTGCCAGCAGTGAAGAGCAGGGGTTAGCCAAAAACATTCAGTACTTC. This sequence encodes CASSEEQGLAKNIQYF.

In this sample, this clonotype turned up many times. The chain is built from TRBV6-1 and TRBJ2-2, with D tentatively TRBD1 (6 bases). This CDR3 is 12 amino acids long. The V end lost 6 bases, the J end lost 7 bases, and 9 bases lay between the germline ends. The V gene's germline CDR1 is MNHNS and CDR2 SASEGT. CDR3: CASRQGVGELFF. CDR3 DNA sequence: TGTGCCAGCAGACAGGGTGTCGGGGAGCTGTTTTTT.

This clonotype has only a few counts. The rearrangement links TRBV9 to TRBJ2-7; 7 positions match TRBD2. The V and J ends lost 4 bases and 2 bases, in that order; junction bases with no gene match: 12. Germline V lookup: CDR1 SGDLS, CDR2 YYNGEE. There are 16 residues in the CDR3. The CDR3 sequence is CASSTGMGAGAYEQYF. The DNA of the CDR3 is TGTGCCAGCAGCACGGGGATGGGTGCGGGGGCCTACGAGCAGTACTTC.

This clonotype was seen at least ten times. V usage is TRBV25-1 and J usage is TRBJ1-1; TRBD1 matches 7 bases. The V gene end was trimmed by 6 bases and the J gene end by 5 bases; junction bases not matched to a gene: 9. The CDR3 is 14 residues long. Germline CDR1 is MGHDK and CDR2 is SYGVNS. The CDR3 sequence: CASRETGFETEAFF. As DNA, the CDR3 is TGTGCCAGCAGAGAGACAGGGTTCGAAACTGAAGCTTTCTTT.

Ten or more counts support this clonotype. This chain uses TRBV19 with TRBJ1-5, with D tentatively TRBD1 (6 bases). The germline V gene encodes CDR1 LNHDA and CDR2 SQIVND (reference sequence). CDR3 length: 15 residues. V dropped 5 bases and J dropped 0 bases, with 11 bases sitting between them. CDR3 amino acids: CASSWGADSNQPQHF. In DNA, the CDR3 is TGTGCCAGTAGTTGGGGGGCGGATAGCAATCAGCCCCAGCATTTT.

This clonotype was picked up many times. The chain combines TRBV18 with TRBJ1-1, with TRBD1 identical over 9 bases. CDR3 length equals 14 residues. The germline V gene has CDR1 KGHSH and CDR2 LQKENI. Trimming took 4 bases from V and 4 from J; bases not matched to a gene: 4. Here the CDR3 DNA reads TGTGCCAGCTCACTTGGGACAGGGACCACTGAAGCTTTCTTT. This gives the protein CASSLGTGTTEAFF.

This clonotype was picked up a small number of times. The chain combines TRBV30 with TRBJ1-3; 7 bases are shared with TRBD1. V trimming: 2 bases; J trimming: 0 bases; junction bases outside the gene matches: 7. CDR1 GTSNPN and CDR2 SVGIG come from the germline V gene (reference sequence). There are 16 residues in the CDR3. The DNA for the CDR3 is TGTGCCTGGAGTCCCCTCGACAGGGCCTCTGGAAACACCATATATTTT. Translating gives CAWSPLDRASGNTIYF.

The chain carries TRBV24-1 and TRBJ1-5; 8 bases are shared with TRBD1. The germline V gene has CDR1 KGHDR and CDR2 SFDVKD. V lost 7 bases, J lost 0 bases, and 19 bases stayed unmatched. CDR3 length: 20 amino acids. In DNA, the CDR3 is TGTGCCACCAGGGAAATCAGACGGACAGGGAAGGTTTTTAGCAATCAGCCCCAGCATTTT. Translated, it gives CATREIRRTGKVFSNQPQHF.

The chain has TRBV2 and TRBJ1-2, with D possibly being TRBD1 (5 bases). Looked up from germline, CDR1 is SNHLY and CDR2 is FYNNEI. The CDR3 is made up of 13 amino acids. Trimming pared 2 bases from V and 6 bases from J, leaving 10 bases between. The CDR3 region has the DNA TGTGCCAGCAGTGAACAGGGTACGCATGGCTACACCTTC. Translation: CASSEQGTHGYTF. Filled out from reference TRBV2 and TRBJ1-2, the complete variable domain reads EPEVTQTPSHQVTQMGQEVILRCVPISNHLYFYWYRQILGQKVEFLVSFYNNEISEKSEIFDDQFSVERPDGSNFTLKIRSTKLEDSAMYFCASSEQGTHGYTFGSGTRLTVV.

Worth noting for this clonotype: The junction departs from the called germline gene at one end, perhaps through a read error. The V call is TRBV29-1, the J call TRBJ2-2, with 7 bases fitting TRBD2. This CDR3 has 14 amino acids. Germline V gene lookup returns CDR1 SQVTM and CDR2 ANQGSEA. Here the CDR3 reads CSVEPTSEPGGLFF. CDR3 nucleotides: TGCAGCGTTGAACCCACTAGCGAACCCGGGGGGCTGTTTTTT.